This record concerns one T cell receptor (beta chain) sequence. This CDR3 is also generated by other DNA sequences in the sample. Profiling relied on immunoSEQ multiplex PCR, and the TCRdb table lists in-frame clones only, not all of them. The sample has a few hundred thousand clones, about 80% seen once. Germline V gene sequence: CDR1 SGDLS, CDR2 YYNGEE. J gave up 4 bases and V 0 bases, and 2 bases lay outside the gene matches. The CDR3 length is 15 residues. This specimen comes from a study of blood T cell repertoires in COVID-19. This receptor was obtained from an elderly woman with acute or convalescent COVID-19. This chain connects TRBV9 to TRBJ2-1; 9 nucleotides agree with TRBD2. Input material: peripheral blood. CDR3 region: CASSVGLAGYNEQFF. The CDR3 nucleotides are TGTGCCAGCAGCGTAGGTCTAGCGGGATACAATGAGCAGTTCTTC.